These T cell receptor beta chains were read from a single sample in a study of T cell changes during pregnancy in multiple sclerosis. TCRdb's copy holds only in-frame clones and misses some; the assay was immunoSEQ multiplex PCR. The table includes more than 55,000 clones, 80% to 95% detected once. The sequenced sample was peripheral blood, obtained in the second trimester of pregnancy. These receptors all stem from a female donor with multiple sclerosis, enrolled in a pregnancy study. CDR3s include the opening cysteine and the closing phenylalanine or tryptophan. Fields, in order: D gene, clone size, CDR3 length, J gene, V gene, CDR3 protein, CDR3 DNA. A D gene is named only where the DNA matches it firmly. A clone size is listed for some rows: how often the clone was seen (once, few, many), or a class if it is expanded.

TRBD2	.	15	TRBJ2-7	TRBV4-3	CASSQALAGGYEQYF	TGCGCCAGCAGCCAAGCGCTAGCGGGGGGCTACGAGCAGTACTTC
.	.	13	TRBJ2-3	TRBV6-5	CASKFTGTDTQYF	TGTGCCAGCAAGTTCACAGGCACAGATACGCAGTATTTT
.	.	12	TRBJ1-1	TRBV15	CATSPIRGAAFF	TGTGCCACCAGTCCGATCAGGGGAGCGGCTTTCTTT
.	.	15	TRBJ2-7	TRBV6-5	CASSYSSPGAYEQYF	TGTGCCAGCAGTTACTCGAGCCCAGGGGCCTACGAGCAGTACTTC
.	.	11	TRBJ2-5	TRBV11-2	CASSRQETQYF	TGTGCCAGCAGCCGGCAAGAGACCCAGTACTTC
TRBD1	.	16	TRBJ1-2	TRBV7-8	CASSLVRLGGHYGYTF	TGTGCCAGCAGCTTAGTCCGTTTAGGGGGCCACTATGGCTACACCTTC
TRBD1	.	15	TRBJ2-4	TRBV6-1	CASRAGTEAKNIQYF	TGTGCCAGCAGAGCCGGGACAGAGGCCAAAAACATTCAGTACTTC
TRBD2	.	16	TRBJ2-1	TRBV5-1	CASRRLAGGVVNEQFF	TGCGCCAGCAGGAGACTAGCGGGGGGTGTGGTCAATGAGCAGTTCTTC
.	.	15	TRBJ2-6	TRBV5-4	CASSLERAGANVLTF	TGTGCCAGCAGCTTGGAGCGGGCTGGGGCCAACGTCCTGACTTTC
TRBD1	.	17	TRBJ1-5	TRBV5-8	CASSTPGTEVRDQPQHF	TGTGCCAGCAGCACCCCCGGGACAGAGGTGAGGGATCAGCCCCAGCATTTT
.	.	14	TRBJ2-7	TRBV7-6	CASSSTGVSYEQYF	TGTGCCAGCAGCTCAACAGGCGTTTCCTACGAGCAGTACTTC
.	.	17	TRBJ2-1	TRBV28	CASSLASLANRGNEQFF	TGTGCCAGCAGTTTAGCATCCCTAGCGAATAGAGGGAATGAGCAGTTCTTC
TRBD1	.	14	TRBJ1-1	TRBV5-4	CASSWDRGNTEAFF	TGTGCCAGCAGCTGGGACAGGGGTAACACTGAAGCTTTCTTT
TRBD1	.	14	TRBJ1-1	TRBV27	CASRRQGLNTEAFF	TGTGCCAGCCGACGACAGGGGTTGAACACTGAAGCTTTCTTT
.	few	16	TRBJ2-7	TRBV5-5	CASSLDSSGVTYEQYF	TGTGCCAGCAGCTTGGATAGTTCAGGGGTGACGTACGAGCAGTACTTC
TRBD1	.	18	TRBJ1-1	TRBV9	CASSVGLQQGALNTEAFF	TGTGCCAGCAGCGTAGGTCTCCAACAGGGGGCGTTGAACACTGAAGCTTTCTTT
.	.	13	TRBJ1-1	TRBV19	CASKAAEITEAFF	TGTGCCAGTAAGGCAGCGGAAATCACTGAAGCTTTCTTT